Detailed here is one T cell receptor beta chain. Its specificity is not known. The CDR3 is 14 amino acids. Per the germline V gene, CDR1 is LGHDT and CDR2 is YNNKEL (reference sequence). Researchers built TCR beta cDNA using 5'RACE template switching with UMIs. After re-calling the 5' RACE reads, TCRdb lists one entry per CDR3 protein, DNA absent. This table lists 150,000 to 200,000 distinct CDR3 sequences. This entry is derived from a study of T cells expressing NK-cell markers. In the study overall: Sequenced donors, eight in total, included seven who were HCMV-seropositive and one who was seronegative. Findings of the study overall: Similarly, these clonotypes led the CD3+CD56-NKG2C+ fraction as well in a handful of donors.

This chain uses TRBV3-1 with TRBJ1-2. The sample was blood T cells: a sorted CD56 or NKG2C T cell subset, CD4+ or CD8+ T cells, or bulk PBMC T cells (not recorded which). The receptor was isolated from a woman between 18 and 70 years old in good health. The CDR3 is CASSQDNQAYGYTF.